This TCR beta chain was profiled in a study of blood T cell repertoires in COVID-19. Whole-study context: Both acute and convalescent COVID-19 samples were obtained from the United States, Italy and Spain.

Study processing details: Amplification with reference gene primers provided the estimates of nucleated cell counts. TCRdb's copy holds only in-frame clones and misses some; the assay was immunoSEQ multiplex PCR. The DNA gave D and trimming, while V, J and clone size come from that table. The data hold roughly 92,000 clones, with more than 75% observed a single time. The germline V gene has CDR1 MNHEY and CDR2 SVGAGI. The CDR3 totals 15 residues. V was clipped by 6 bases and J by 1 base, with 15 bases between them. The specimen sequenced was peripheral blood. The sequence was obtained from a human donor with acute or convalescent COVID-19. The donor label of this sample is uncertain. V is TRBV6-5 and J is TRBJ2-5; TRBD1 is a possible D gene (5 bases). CDR3 in amino acids: CASSQTRQFQETQYF. The CDR3, as DNA: TGTGCCAGCAGCCAAACTCGACAGTTCCAAGAGACCCAGTACTTC.